The clone carrying this T cell receptor beta chain was counted at least ten times. The data originate from a study of response to subunit inactivated influenza vaccine. TCRdb reprocessed the RT-PCR reads with MiXCR, giving one entry per CDR3 protein. The table has fewer than 800,000 distinct CDR3 sequences, more than 15% seen once. The source material was PBMCs from blood, sampled roughly 12 days after vaccination. This TCR came from a man over 45 who received an inactivated influenza vaccine.

The CDR3 DNA reads TGCAGTGCTAGAGAGTTCAACACAGATACGCAGTATTTT. It is translated as CSAREFNTDTQYF. The rearrangement uses TRBV20-1 and TRBJ2-3; D remains ambiguous. The CDR3 is 13 amino acids. V lost 0 bases, J lost 2 bases, and 6 bases lay in between. Germline lookup yields CDR1 DFQATT and CDR2 SNEGSKA (reference sequence).